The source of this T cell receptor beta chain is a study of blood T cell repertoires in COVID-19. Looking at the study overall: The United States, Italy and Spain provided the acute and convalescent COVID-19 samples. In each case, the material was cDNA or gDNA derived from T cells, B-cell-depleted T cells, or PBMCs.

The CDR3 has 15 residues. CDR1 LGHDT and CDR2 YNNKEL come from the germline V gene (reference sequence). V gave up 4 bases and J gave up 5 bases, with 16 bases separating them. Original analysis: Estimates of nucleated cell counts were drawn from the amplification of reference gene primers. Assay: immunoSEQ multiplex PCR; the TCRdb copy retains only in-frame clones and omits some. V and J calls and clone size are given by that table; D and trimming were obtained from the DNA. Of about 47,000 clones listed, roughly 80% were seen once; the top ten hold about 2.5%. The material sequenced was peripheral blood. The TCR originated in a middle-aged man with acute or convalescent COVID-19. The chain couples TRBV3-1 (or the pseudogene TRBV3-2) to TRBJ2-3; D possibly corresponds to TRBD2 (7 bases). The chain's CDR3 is CASSRGGDTRDTQYF. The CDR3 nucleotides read TGTGCCAGCAGCCGAGGGGGGGACACTAGAGATACGCAGTATTTT.